These 9 T cell receptor beta chains share one sample of origin, sequenced in a study of T cell responses to AZD1222 COVID-19 vaccine. Sequencing used immunoSEQ multiplex PCR; TCRdb keeps in-frame clones, though not all of them. The repertoire holds more than 150,000 clones, with just over 90% as singletons. Sequenced material: peripheral blood, taken on day 0 of AZD1222 vaccination. The receptors derive from an adult in good health.

This rearrangement joins TRBV7-8 to TRBJ2-1; TRBD1 agrees at 12 bases. The germline V gene has CDR1 SGHVS and CDR2 FQNEAQ. Unmatched junction bases numbered 10, after V lost 5 bases and J lost 8 bases. The CDR3 is 16 amino acids. CDR3 residues: CASSKMGTGGGDEQFF. Written as DNA, the CDR3 is TGTGCCAGCAGCAAGATGGGGACAGGGGGCGGAGATGAGCAGTTCTTC.

The chain has TRBV7-2 and TRBJ1-5; the match to TRBD1 covers 7 bases. Germline CDR1 is SGHTA and CDR2 is FQGNSA. The CDR3 length is 14 residues. The J segment lost 1 base and the V segment lost 5 bases, leaving 2 bases of the junction unmatched. This CDR3 is CASSPGGSNQPQHF. The CDR3 DNA sequence: TGTGCCAGCAGCCCAGGGGGAAGCAATCAGCCCCAGCATTTT.

This sequence joins TRBV28 and TRBJ1-2; weak D call: TRBD1 (5 bases). Trimming took 3 bases from V and 8 from J, leaving 13 bases between them. Germline loops: CDR1 MDHEN, CDR2 SYDVKM. This CDR3 is built from 13 residues. CDR3 sequence reads: CASSLRQGWGYTF. In nucleotides, the CDR3 is TGTGCCAGCAGTTTGAGGCAGGGATGGGGCTACACCTTC.

This chain uses TRBV11-2 with TRBJ2-7, with 11 bases that match TRBD1. Losses at the gene ends were 5 bases for V and 4 bases for J; bases not matched to a gene: 4. CDR1 and CDR2 (germline): SGHAT, FQNNGV. The length of the CDR3 is 14 residues. The CDR3 loop is CASSPGQGGYEQYF. CDR3 nucleotide sequence: TGTGCCAGCAGCCCGGGACAGGGGGGTTACGAGCAGTACTTC. Looking up the rest from reference TRBV11-2 and TRBJ2-7 gives the full variable domain: EAGVAQSPRYKIIEKRQSVAFWCNPISGHATLYWYQQILGQGPKLLIQFQNNGVVDDSQLPKDRFSAERLKGVDSTLKIQPAKLEDSAVYLCASSPGQGGYEQYFGPGTRLTVT.

This sequence joins TRBV3-1 (or the pseudogene TRBV3-2) and TRBJ1-6; D remains ambiguous. CDR1 is LGHDT and CDR2 is YNNKEL in the germline V gene (reference sequence). CDR3 size: 15 residues. The V and J ends lost 2 bases and 4 bases respectively, with 9 bases between them. In DNA, the CDR3 is TGTGCCAGCAGCCAACGGGGATCTTATAATTCACCCCTCCACTTT. Amino acids: CASSQRGSYNSPLHF.

This rearrangement joins TRBV6-1 to TRBJ2-1; D unresolved. Trimming removed 2 bases at V and 7 bases at J, with 21 bases between. Germline CDR1 MNHNS, CDR2 SASEGT. The CDR3 consists of 17 residues. The chain's CDR3 is CASSEPIDSRPFNEQFF. The CDR3 bases are TGTGCCAGCAGTGAACCTATCGACTCCCGACCTTTTAATGAGCAGTTCTTC.

The chain carries TRBV15 and TRBJ2-7; 9 bases are shared with TRBD1. CDR3 size: 15 residues. Looked up from germline, CDR1 is LNHNV and CDR2 is YYDKDF (reference sequence). Unmatched junction bases numbered 2, after V lost 1 base and J lost 1 base. CDR3 sequence (DNA): TGTGCCACCAGCAGAGGGGGACAGGGATCCTACGAGCAGTACTTC. Translated, it gives CATSRGGQGSYEQYF. Full variable domain (missing parts from reference TRBV15 and TRBJ2-7): DAMVIQNPRYQVTQFGKPVTLSCSQTLNHNVMYWYQQKSSQAPKLLFHYYDKDFNNEADTPDNFQSRRPNTSFCFLDIRSPGLGDTAMYLCATSRGGQGSYEQYFGPGTRLTVT.

V and J are TRBV6-1 and TRBJ1-1; possible D gene TRBD1, 5 bases. Trimming shortened V by 0 bases and J by 5 bases, and 16 bases separated the two germline ends. Germline assignment: CDR1 MNHNS and CDR2 SASEGT. The CDR3 is 16 residues long. The CDR3 sequence is CASSEAIGDVLTEAFF. DNA of the CDR3: TGTGCCAGCAGTGAAGCGATAGGGGACGTCTTAACTGAAGCTTTCTTT.

The V and J genes are TRBV7-9 and TRBJ1-2; D is uncertain. V lost 5 bases and J lost 8, with 15 bases in between. This CDR3 comprises 13 residues. The germline V gene has CDR1 SEHNR and CDR2 FQNEAQ (reference sequence). CDR3 DNA sequence: TGTGCCAGCAGCACAAACACCGCTCGAGGCTACACCTTC. It specifies CASSTNTARGYTF.